This T cell receptor (beta chain) was captured by sequencing in a study of blood T cell repertoires in COVID-19. As for the study in general: Samples of COVID-19 (acute and convalescent) were obtained from the United States, Italy and Spain. From T cells, B-cell-depleted T cells, or PBMCs came the material, which was cDNA or gDNA.

Original methodology: Nucleated cell counts were estimated from reference gene primer amplification. The method was immunoSEQ multiplex PCR; TCRdb's version includes in-frame clones alone and lacks a portion of them. That table gives V, J and clone size, and the DNA gave D and trimming. Here the sample spans 180,000 or so clones, roughly 89% being singletons. The CDR3 totals 16 residues. Trimming took 5 bases from V and 0 from J; bases not matched to a gene: 4. Looked up from germline, CDR1 is MDHEN and CDR2 is SYDVKM. The origin of this receptor is a man aged 45 to 65 with acute or convalescent COVID-19. The chain couples TRBV28 to TRBJ2-1, with 10 bases fitting TRBD2. The sequenced sample consisted of peripheral blood. The DNA of the CDR3 is TGTGCCAGCAGTACTAGCGGGGCGAGCTCCTACAATGAGCAGTTCTTC. This sequence encodes CASSTSGASSYNEQFF.